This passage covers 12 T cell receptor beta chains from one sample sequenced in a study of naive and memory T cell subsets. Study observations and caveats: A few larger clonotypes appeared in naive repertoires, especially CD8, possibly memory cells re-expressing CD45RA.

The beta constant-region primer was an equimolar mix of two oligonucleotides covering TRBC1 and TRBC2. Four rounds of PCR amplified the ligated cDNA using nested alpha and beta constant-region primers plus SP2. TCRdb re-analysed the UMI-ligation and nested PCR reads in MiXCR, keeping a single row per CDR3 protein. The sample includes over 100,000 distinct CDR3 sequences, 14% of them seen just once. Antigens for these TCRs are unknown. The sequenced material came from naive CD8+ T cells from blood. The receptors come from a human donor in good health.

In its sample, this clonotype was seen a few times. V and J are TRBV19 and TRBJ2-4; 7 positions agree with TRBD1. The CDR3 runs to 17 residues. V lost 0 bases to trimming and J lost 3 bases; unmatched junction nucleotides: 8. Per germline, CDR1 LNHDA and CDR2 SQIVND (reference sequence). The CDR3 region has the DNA TGTGCCAGTAGTATAGAGCTCCAGACAGGGAGCAAAAACATTCAGTACTTC. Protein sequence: CASSIELQTGSKNIQYF.

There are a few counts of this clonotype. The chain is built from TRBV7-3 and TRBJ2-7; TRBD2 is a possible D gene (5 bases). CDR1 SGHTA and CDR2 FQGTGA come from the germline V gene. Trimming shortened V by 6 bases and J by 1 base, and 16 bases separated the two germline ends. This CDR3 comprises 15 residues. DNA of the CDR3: TGTGCCAGCAGGCCCGACATGGAGGAGTCCTACGAGCAGTACTTC. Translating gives CASRPDMEESYEQYF.

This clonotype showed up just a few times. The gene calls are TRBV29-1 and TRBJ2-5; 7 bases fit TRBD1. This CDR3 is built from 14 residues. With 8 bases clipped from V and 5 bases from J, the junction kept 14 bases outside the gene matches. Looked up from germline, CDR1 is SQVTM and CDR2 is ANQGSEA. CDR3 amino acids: CSLGAGGKLETQYF. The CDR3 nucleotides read TGCAGCCTCGGGGCAGGGGGAAAGTTGGAGACCCAGTACTTC.

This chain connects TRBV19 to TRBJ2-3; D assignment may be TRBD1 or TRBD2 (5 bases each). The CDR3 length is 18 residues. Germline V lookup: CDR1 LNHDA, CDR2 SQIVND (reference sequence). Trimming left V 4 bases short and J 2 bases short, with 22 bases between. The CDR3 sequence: CASSTPSRDGPDTDTQYF. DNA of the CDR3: TGTGCCAGTAGTACCCCCTCCCGGGACGGACCCGACACAGATACGCAGTATTTT.

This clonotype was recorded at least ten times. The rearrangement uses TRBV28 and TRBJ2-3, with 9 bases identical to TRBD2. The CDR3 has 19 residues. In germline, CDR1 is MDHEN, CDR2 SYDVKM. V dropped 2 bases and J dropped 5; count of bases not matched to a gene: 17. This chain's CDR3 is CASSLRSLRIAGELDTQYF. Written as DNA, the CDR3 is TGTGCCAGCAGTTTAAGGTCCTTGAGAATAGCGGGGGAGTTAGATACGCAGTATTTT.

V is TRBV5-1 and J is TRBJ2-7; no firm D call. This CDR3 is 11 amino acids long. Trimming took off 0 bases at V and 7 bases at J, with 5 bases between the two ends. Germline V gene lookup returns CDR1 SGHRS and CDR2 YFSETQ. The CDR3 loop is CASSLATEQYF. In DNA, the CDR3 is TGCGCCAGCAGCTTGGCCACGGAGCAGTACTTC.

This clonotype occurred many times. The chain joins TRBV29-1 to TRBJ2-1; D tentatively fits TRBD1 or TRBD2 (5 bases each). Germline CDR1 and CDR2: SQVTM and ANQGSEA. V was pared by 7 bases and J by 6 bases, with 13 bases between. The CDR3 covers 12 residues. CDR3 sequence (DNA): TGCAGCGATATCGGGGACCTCAATGAGCAGTTCTTC. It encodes CSDIGDLNEQFF.

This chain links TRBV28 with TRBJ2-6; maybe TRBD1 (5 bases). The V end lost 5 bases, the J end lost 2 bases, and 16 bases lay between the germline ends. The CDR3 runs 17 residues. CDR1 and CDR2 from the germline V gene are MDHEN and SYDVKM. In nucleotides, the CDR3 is TGTGCCAGCAGTACCAGGGTTTTGGGCGCTGGGGCCAACGTCCTGACTTTC. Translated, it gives CASSTRVLGAGANVLTF.

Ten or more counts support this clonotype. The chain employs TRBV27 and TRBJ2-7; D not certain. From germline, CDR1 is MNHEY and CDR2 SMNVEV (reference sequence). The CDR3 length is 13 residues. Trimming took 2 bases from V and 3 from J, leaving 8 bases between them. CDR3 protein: CASSLPGGYEQYF. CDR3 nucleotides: TGTGCCAGCAGTTTACCGGGCGGCTACGAGCAGTACTTC.

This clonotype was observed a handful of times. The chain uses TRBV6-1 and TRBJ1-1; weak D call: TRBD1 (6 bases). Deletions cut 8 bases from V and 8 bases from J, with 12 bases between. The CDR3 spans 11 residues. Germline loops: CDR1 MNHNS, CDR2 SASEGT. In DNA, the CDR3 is TGTGCCAGCGGACAGTGGGGCGAAGCTTTCTTT. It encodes CASGQWGEAFF.

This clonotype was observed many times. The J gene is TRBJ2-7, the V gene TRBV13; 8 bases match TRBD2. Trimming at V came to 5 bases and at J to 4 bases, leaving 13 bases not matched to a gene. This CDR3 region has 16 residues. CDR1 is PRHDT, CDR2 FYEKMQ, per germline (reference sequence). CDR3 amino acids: CASSDHRAGGTYEQYF. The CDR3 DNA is TGTGCCAGCAGCGACCACCGGGCGGGAGGAACGTACGAGCAGTACTTC.

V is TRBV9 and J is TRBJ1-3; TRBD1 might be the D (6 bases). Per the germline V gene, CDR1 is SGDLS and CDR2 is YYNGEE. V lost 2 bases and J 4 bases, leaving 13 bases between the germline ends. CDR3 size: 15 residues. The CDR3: CASSVGLGQGNTIYF. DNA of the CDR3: TGTGCCAGCAGCGTGGGACTGGGACAAGGAAACACCATATATTTT.